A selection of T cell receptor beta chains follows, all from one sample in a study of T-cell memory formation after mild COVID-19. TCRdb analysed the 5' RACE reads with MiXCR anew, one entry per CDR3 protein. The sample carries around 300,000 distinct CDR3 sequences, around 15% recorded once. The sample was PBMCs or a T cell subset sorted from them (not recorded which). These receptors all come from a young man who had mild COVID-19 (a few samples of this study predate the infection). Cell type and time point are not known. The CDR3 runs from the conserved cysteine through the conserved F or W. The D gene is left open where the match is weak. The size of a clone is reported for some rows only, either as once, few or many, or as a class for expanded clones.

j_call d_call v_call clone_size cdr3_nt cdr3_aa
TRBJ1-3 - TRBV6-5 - TGTGCCAGCAGTTATAGTTGGGGGCGAAAAGGAAACACCATATATTTT CASSYSWGRKGNTIYF
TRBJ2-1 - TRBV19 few TGTGCCAGTAGTATCTCTTTGAGCTCCTACAATGAGCAGTTCTTC CASSISLSSYNEQFF
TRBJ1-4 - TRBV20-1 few TGCAGTGCTGGAAGACAGCGGGACGATGAAAAACTGTTTTTT CSAGRQRDDEKLFF
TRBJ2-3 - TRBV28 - TGTGCCAGCAGTCAAAAAGGGGGGCTGATCGATACGCAGTATTTT CASSQKGGLIDTQYF
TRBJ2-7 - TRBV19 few TGTGCCAGTAGTATGGTACAGGCTGGGTACTACGAGCAGTACTTC CASSMVQAGYYEQYF
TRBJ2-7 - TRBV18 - TGTGCCAGCTCTCCAGGGGAGGCCTACGAGCAGTACTTC CASSPGEAYEQYF
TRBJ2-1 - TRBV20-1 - TGCAGTGCTAGAGATCAGGGGTACAATGAGCAGTTCTTC CSARDQGYNEQFF
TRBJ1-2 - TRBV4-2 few TGTGCCAGCAGCCAAGCTGAAAGGGCTGGCTATGGCTACACCTTC CASSQAERAGYGYTF
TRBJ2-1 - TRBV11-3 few TGTGCCAGCAGCTTAGATGGCAGGTCCTACAATGAGCAGTTCTTC CASSLDGRSYNEQFF
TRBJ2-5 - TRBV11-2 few TGTGCCAGCAGATCCTCACCAGGAGAGACCCAGTACTTC CASRSSPGETQYF
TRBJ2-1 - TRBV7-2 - TGTGCCAGCAGCGAATCCCGTTGGAGTGGGAATGAGCAGTTCTTC CASSESRWSGNEQFF
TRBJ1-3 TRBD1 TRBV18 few TGTGCCAGCTCACCAAGGGGACAGGGGGCGAAGACTGGAAACACCATATATTTT CASSPRGQGAKTGNTIYF
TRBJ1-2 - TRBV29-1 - TGCAGCGTTGCAGTCGCACCCGGGGGGCCTAACTATGGCTACACCTTC CSVAVAPGGPNYGYTF
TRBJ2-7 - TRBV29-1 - TGCAGCGTTGGTGTGGCAGGCCTCTCCTACGAGCAGTACTTC CSVGVAGLSYEQYF
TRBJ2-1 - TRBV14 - TGTGCCAGCAGCCAAGAGCCAGCGAGCTCCTACAATGAGCAGTTCTTC CASSQEPASSYNEQFF
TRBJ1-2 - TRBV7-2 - TGTGCCAGCAGCTTATTCTGGACCAACTATGGCTACACCTTC CASSLFWTNYGYTF
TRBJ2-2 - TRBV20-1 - TGCAGTGCAGGGCCCAGGGGGAACACCGGGGAGCTGTTTTTT CSAGPRGNTGELFF
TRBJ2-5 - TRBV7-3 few TGTGCCAGCAGCTTTGGAGGGGGACGTCAAGAGACCCAGTACTTC CASSFGGGRQETQYF
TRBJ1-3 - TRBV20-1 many TGCAGTGCTGGAAGACAGGCCCTCTCTGGAAACACCATATATTTT CSAGRQALSGNTIYF
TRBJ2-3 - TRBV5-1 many TGCGCCAGCAGCTCGGAGGCCATAGATACGCAGTATTTT CASSSEAIDTQYF
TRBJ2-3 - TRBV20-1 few TGCAGTGCCCTCGGAGGGGGGGGCCCCCCAGATACGCAGTATTTT CSALGGGGPPDTQYF
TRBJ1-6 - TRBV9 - TGTGCCAGCCGCGTAGGGCAGGGAAGTTCACCCCTCCACTTT CASRVGQGSSPLHF
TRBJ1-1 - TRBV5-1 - TGCGCCAGCAGCTTAAGAAGCACTGAAGCTTTCTTT CASSLRSTEAFF
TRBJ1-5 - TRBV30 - TGTGCCTTCGAGGCAGGGAGAAATCAGCCCCAGCATTTT CAFEAGRNQPQHF
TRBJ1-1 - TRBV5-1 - TGCGCCAGCAGCGGATCAGGGGAGGGCACTGAATCTTTCTTT CASSGSGEGTESFF
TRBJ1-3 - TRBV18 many TGTGCCAGCTCACCGTCCCAGGGGTTCTCTGGAAACACCATATATTTT CASSPSQGFSGNTIYF
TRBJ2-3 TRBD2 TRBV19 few TGTGCTGTACGGCGGGGGTTATCCACAGATACGCAGTATTTT CAVRRGLSTDTQYF
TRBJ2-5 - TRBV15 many TGTGCCACCAGCAGAGATCCGGGGCCCCAAGAGACCCAGTACTTC CATSRDPGPQETQYF
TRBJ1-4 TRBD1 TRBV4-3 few TGCGCCAGCAGCCAAGGGACAGGGATTTCCGGACTGTTTTTT CASSQGTGISGLFF
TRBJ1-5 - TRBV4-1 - TGCGCCAGCAGTGTGTTTGGGCCCACGGACAATCAGCCCCAGCATTTT CASSVFGPTDNQPQHF
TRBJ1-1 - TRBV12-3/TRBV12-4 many TGTGCCAGCAGTTTAGGGTCGGGGAGAAGCACTGAAGCTTTCTTT CASSLGSGRSTEAFF
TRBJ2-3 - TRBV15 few TGTGCCACCAGCAAAGTCAGGGGGGCAGATACGCAGTATTTT CATSKVRGADTQYF
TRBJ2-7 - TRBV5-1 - TGCGCCAGCAGCCACCCCGGGGCTGGCTACTACGAGCAGTACTTC CASSHPGAGYYEQYF
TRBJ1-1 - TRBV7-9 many TGTGCCAGCAGCTTTTGGGCCTTGAACACTGAAGCTTTCTTT CASSFWALNTEAFF
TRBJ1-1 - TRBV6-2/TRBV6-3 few TGTGCCAGCACCGGGCGCCTCCCCCTGTACACTGAAGCTTTCTTT CASTGRLPLYTEAFF